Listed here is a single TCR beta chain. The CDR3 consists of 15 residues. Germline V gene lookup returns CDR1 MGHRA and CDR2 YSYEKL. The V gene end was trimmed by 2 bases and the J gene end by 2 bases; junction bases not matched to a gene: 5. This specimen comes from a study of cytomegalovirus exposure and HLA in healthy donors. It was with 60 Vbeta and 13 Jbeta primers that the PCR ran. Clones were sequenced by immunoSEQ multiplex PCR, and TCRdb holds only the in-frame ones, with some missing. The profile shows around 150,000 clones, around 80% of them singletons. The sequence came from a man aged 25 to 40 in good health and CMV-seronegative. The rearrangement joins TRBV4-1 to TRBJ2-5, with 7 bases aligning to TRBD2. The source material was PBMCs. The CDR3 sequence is CASSQLRDYQETQYF. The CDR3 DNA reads TGCGCCAGCAGCCAACTAAGGGACTATCAAGAGACCCAGTACTTC.